The 21 T cell receptor beta chains reported below all come from one sample, sequenced in a study of technical replicates of blood from a few donors. TCRdb keeps only in-frame clones here, not all; method: immunoSEQ multiplex PCR. The sample yields about 75,000 clones, 90% to 95% seen once. Specimen: T cells isolated from PBMCs. These receptors came from a human donor in good health. Some clones in this sample may be carry-over from other donors' samples.

This clone was seen only once. This sequence joins TRBV5-1 and TRBJ2-3, with TRBD2 identical over 10 bases. This CDR3 region has 17 residues. Per the germline V gene, CDR1 is SGHRS and CDR2 is YFSETQ. J gave up 2 bases and V 0 bases, and 6 bases lay outside the gene matches. CDR3 DNA sequence: TGCGCCAGCAGCTTGGGTACTAGCGGGGATATCACAGATACGCAGTATTTT. This codes for CASSLGTSGDITDTQYF.

The chain couples TRBV6-5 to TRBJ2-7, with D maybe TRBD2 (6 bases). Germline assignment: CDR1 MNHEY and CDR2 SVGAGI. Trimming removed 6 bases from V and 3 bases from J, with 15 bases in between. The CDR3 is 14 amino acids. The CDR3, as DNA: TGTGCCAGCAGGGCCGGGACTGGAGGCTACGAGCAGTACTTC. Its translation: CASRAGTGGYEQYF.

This clone was found a few times. The chain combines TRBV11-2 with TRBJ2-3; 13 bases are shared with TRBD2. Germline V CDR1 and CDR2: SGHAT, FQNNGV. V lost 1 base, J lost 1 base, and 8 bases stayed unmatched. CDR3 length: 19 residues. CDR3 nucleotide sequence: TGTGCCAGCAGCTTAGGGATACTAGCGGGGGGGTTCGGCACAGATACGCAGTATTTT. Its protein product is CASSLGILAGGFGTDTQYF.

This clone was observed once. The chain has TRBV14 and TRBJ1-2; D gene unclear. Germline V gene lookup returns CDR1 SGHDN and CDR2 FVKESK. This CDR3 has 14 amino acids. Between the trimmed V and J ends, which lost 4 bases and 4 bases, there was a span of 13 bases. The CDR3 protein is CASSRWEGAYGYTF. The CDR3 bases are TGTGCCAGCAGCCGGTGGGAGGGCGCCTATGGCTACACCTTC.

This rearrangement joins TRBV10-3 to TRBJ1-1; 12 bases fit TRBD1. The CDR3 is 15 residues long. Germline values: CDR1 ENHRY, CDR2 SYGVKD. Trimming took 5 bases from V and 12 from J; bases not matched to a gene: 13. CDR3 DNA: TGTGCCATCAGTTCGGGACAGGGGGCGCAAAGATCGTCTTTCTTT. It specifies CAISSGQGAQRSSFF.

This clone was seen a single time. This sequence joins TRBV9 and TRBJ2-2; D call uncertain. Per germline, CDR1 SGDLS and CDR2 YYNGEE. Trimming left V 4 bases short and J 7 bases short, with 11 bases between. This CDR3 is 13 amino acids long. DNA of the CDR3: TGTGCCAGCAGCCCCTATTTTAGCGGGGAGCTGTTTTTT. Translated: CASSPYFSGELFF.

The rearrangement links TRBV13 to TRBJ1-3, with 7 bases that match TRBD1. J gave up 2 bases and V 4 bases, and 5 bases lay outside the gene matches. The CDR3 is made up of 15 amino acids. CDR1 is PRHDT, CDR2 FYEKMQ, per germline (reference sequence). DNA of the CDR3: TGTGCCAGCAGCTCGGCCCAGGGGGCTGGAAACACCATATATTTT. Translation: CASSSAQGAGNTIYF. Full variable domain (missing parts from reference TRBV13 and TRBJ1-3): AAGVIQSPRHLIKEKRETATLKCYPIPRHDTVYWYQQGPGQDPQFLISFYEKMQSDKGSIPDRFSAQQFSDYHSELNMSSLELGDSALYFCASSSAQGAGNTIYFGEGSWLTVV.

This sequence joins TRBV6-5 and TRBJ2-7; TRBD2 aligns across 8 bases. Germline CDR1 MNHEY, CDR2 SVGAGI. CDR3 length: 16 residues. Unmatched junction bases numbered 7, after V lost 0 bases and J lost 3 bases. CDR3 residues: CASSYSEGLGGYEQYF. CDR3 DNA: TGTGCCAGCAGTTACTCGGAGGGACTAGGTGGCTACGAGCAGTACTTC.

This chain joins TRBV2 and TRBJ2-5; the D is unclear. This CDR3 region has 11 residues. The V and J ends lost 6 bases and 1 base respectively, with 3 bases between them. In germline, CDR1 is SNHLY, CDR2 FYNNEI. As DNA, the CDR3 is TGTGCCAGCAGCCTCCAAGAGACCCAGTACTTC. This translates into CASSLQETQYF.

The chain is built from TRBV6-1 and TRBJ2-3, with 10 bases identical to TRBD1. The V gene end was trimmed by 4 bases and the J gene end by 1 base; junction bases not matched to a gene: 2. The CDR3 spans 15 residues. Per germline, CDR1 MNHNS and CDR2 SASEGT. CDR3 DNA sequence: TGTGCCAGCAGTGGACAGGGGGCTGGCACAGATACGCAGTATTTT. Protein sequence: CASSGQGAGTDTQYF.

The V gene is TRBV2, the J gene TRBJ1-5; TRBD1 agrees at 7 bases. The V segment lost 3 bases and the J segment 4 bases; nucleotides outside the gene matches: 9. The CDR3 contains 16 residues. Germline loops: CDR1 SNHLY, CDR2 FYNNEI. CDR3 coding DNA: TGTGCCAGCAGTGATGGCATTGGGGACAGAAATCAGCCCCAGCATTTT. Protein: CASSDGIGDRNQPQHF.

The gene calls are TRBV30 and TRBJ2-1, with 10 bases fitting TRBD2. The CDR3 has 14 amino acids. V lost 4 bases and J lost 8; bases outside the gene matches: 8. Germline assignment: CDR1 GTSNPN and CDR2 SVGIG (reference sequence). The CDR3 nucleotides read TGTGCCTGGACCGGGACTAGCGTCGTCTATGAGCAGTTCTTC. It encodes CAWTGTSVVYEQFF.

The chain employs TRBV5-1 and TRBJ2-5; 13 bases agree with TRBD2. The CDR3 consists of 14 residues. Germline V CDR1 and CDR2: SGHRS, YFSETQ. This chain's CDR3 is CGSSSGTSGAGWYF. For the CDR3, the DNA is TGCGGGAGCAGCTCCGGGACTAGCGGGGCCGGGTGGTACTTC.

The V call is TRBV7-9, the J call TRBJ2-1; no definite D call. Trimming removed 8 bases from V and 5 bases from J, with 10 bases in between. Per germline, CDR1 SEHNR and CDR2 FQNEAQ (reference sequence). CDR3 length: 12 amino acids. The CDR3 DNA reads as TGTGCCAGCCGAACAATGGACAATGAGCAGTTCTTC. Amino acid sequence: CASRTMDNEQFF. Full variable domain (remainder filled in from reference TRBV7-9 and TRBJ2-1): DTGVSQNPRHKITKRGQNVTFRCDPISEHNRLYWYRQTLGQGPEFLTYFQNEAQLEKSRLLSDRFSAERPKGSFSTLEIQRTEQGDSAMYLCASRTMDNEQFFGPGTRLTVL.

This chain joins TRBV2 and TRBJ2-3; 8 bases agree with TRBD2. Losses at the gene ends were 5 bases for V and 2 bases for J; bases not matched to a gene: 3. The CDR3 is made up of 14 amino acids. Germline values: CDR1 SNHLY, CDR2 FYNNEI. CDR3: CASSSGSDTDTQYF. The CDR3 DNA sequence: TGTGCCAGCAGTAGCGGGAGCGACACAGATACGCAGTATTTT.

This rearrangement joins TRBV2 to TRBJ2-1; the match to TRBD2 covers 14 bases. CDR1 and CDR2 (germline): SNHLY, FYNNEI. V was clipped by 8 bases and J by 9 bases; unmatched bases: 6. The CDR3 has 14 residues. CDR3 in amino acids: CASVGLAGESEQFF. DNA for the CDR3: TGTGCCAGCGTGGGACTAGCGGGAGAAAGTGAGCAGTTCTTC.

The chain uses TRBV5-1 and TRBJ2-1, with D unresolved. Germline V gives CDR1 SGHRS, CDR2 YFSETQ. CDR3 length equals 12 residues. V gave up 8 bases and J gave up 6 bases, with 12 bases separating them. The CDR3 spells CASTSAINEQFF. The CDR3 coding sequence is TGCGCCAGTACGAGCGCAATCAATGAGCAGTTCTTC.

The rearrangement joins TRBV6-6 to TRBJ2-2; 7 bases are a match to TRBD2. CDR3 length equals 16 residues. The germline V gene has CDR1 MNHNY and CDR2 SVGAGI (reference sequence). V shed 5 bases, J shed 1 base, and the junction held 7 bases outside the gene matches. CDR3 sequence: CASSGASGMNTGELFF. DNA of the CDR3: TGTGCCAGCAGTGGGGCTAGCGGAATGAACACCGGGGAGCTGTTTTTT.

The rearrangement links TRBV7-9 to TRBJ2-2; TRBD2 matches 10 bases. V lost 9 bases and J lost 5; bases outside the gene matches: 9. This CDR3 is 15 amino acids long. Germline V gives CDR1 SEHNR, CDR2 FQNEAQ (reference sequence). In nucleotides, the CDR3 is TGTGCCAGTACACCTCCTAGCGGGGGAACCGGGGAGCTGTTTTTT. Amino acid sequence: CASTPPSGGTGELFF.

The rearrangement links TRBV11-3 to TRBJ2-5; D remains ambiguous. Matching the DNA end better, TRBJ2-7 makes the J call doubtful. The CDR3 runs 13 residues. Looked up from germline, CDR1 is SGHNT and CDR2 is YENEEA. CDR3 region: CASSSSSTYEQYF. The CDR3 coding sequence is TGTGCCAGCAGCTCCTCGAGTACCTACGAGCAGTACTTC.

V is TRBV5-1 and J is TRBJ1-4; D possibly corresponds to TRBD1 (5 bases). Per the germline V gene, CDR1 is SGHRS and CDR2 is YFSETQ. Deletions cut 7 bases from V and 8 bases from J, with 15 bases between. The CDR3 totals 13 residues. The CDR3 protein is CASRGTRGEKLFF. The DNA of the CDR3 is TGCGCCAGCCGCGGGACTAGGGGAGAAAAACTGTTTTTT.